Shown below are 5 T cell receptor beta chains from a single sample sequenced in a study of cytomegalovirus exposure and HLA in healthy donors. PCR involved 60 Vbeta and 13 Jbeta primers. Clones were sequenced by immunoSEQ multiplex PCR, and TCRdb holds only the in-frame ones, with some missing. The ten top clones account for less than 4.5%, within a sample of about 110,000 clones. Sequencing was performed on PBMCs. The receptors were gathered from a man between 25 and 39 years old in good health and CMV-seronegative.

The chain carries TRBV10-3 and TRBJ2-5; 12 bases are shared with TRBD2. The germline gives CDR1 ENHRY, CDR2 SYGVKD. The CDR3 covers 14 residues. J lost 5 bases, V lost 6 bases, and 4 bases had no gene match. The CDR3 spells CAISPGTSGETQYF. In nucleotides, the CDR3 is TGTGCCATCAGCCCCGGGACTAGCGGGGAGACCCAGTACTTC.

Details on this clone: An end of the junction differs from the germline gene, which may be a read error. Other DNA sequences of this sample code for an identical CDR3. V is TRBV5-1 and J is TRBJ2-7; 8 positions match TRBD1. The CDR3 runs 15 residues. Germline V gene data show CDR1 as SGHRS and CDR2 as YFSETQ. The CDR3 DNA reads as TGTGCCAGCAATGGGGGACAGGATATTTCCTACGAGCAGTACTTC. Translating it yields CASNGGQDISYEQYF.

The gene calls are TRBV2 and TRBJ2-3, with a possible D match to TRBD2 (6 bases). The CDR3 extends over 13 amino acids. The germline V and J ends were trimmed by 8 bases and 1 base, with 10 bases remaining between them. Germline V CDR1 and CDR2: SNHLY, FYNNEI. CDR3: CASEVAGTDTQYF. The CDR3 nucleotides read TGTGCCAGCGAGGTAGCGGGCACAGATACGCAGTATTTT.

The gene calls are TRBV5-1 and TRBJ2-5; no clear D gene. The V gene's germline CDR1 is SGHRS and CDR2 YFSETQ. Trimming stripped 0 bases from V and 1 base from J, with 13 bases between. The CDR3 spans 16 residues. The CDR3 spells CASSLDSLARQETQYF. The CDR3 nucleotides are TGCGCCAGCAGCTTGGACAGCCTGGCACGCCAAGAGACCCAGTACTTC.

J is TRBJ1-2 and V is TRBV9; D not certain. The CDR3 totals 14 residues. Trimming took 0 bases from V and 4 from J, leaving 10 bases between them. Per the germline V gene, CDR1 is SGDLS and CDR2 is YYNGEE. CDR3 amino acids: CASSVGGDFYGYTF. In DNA form, the CDR3 reads TGTGCCAGCAGCGTAGGCGGAGACTTCTATGGCTACACCTTC.